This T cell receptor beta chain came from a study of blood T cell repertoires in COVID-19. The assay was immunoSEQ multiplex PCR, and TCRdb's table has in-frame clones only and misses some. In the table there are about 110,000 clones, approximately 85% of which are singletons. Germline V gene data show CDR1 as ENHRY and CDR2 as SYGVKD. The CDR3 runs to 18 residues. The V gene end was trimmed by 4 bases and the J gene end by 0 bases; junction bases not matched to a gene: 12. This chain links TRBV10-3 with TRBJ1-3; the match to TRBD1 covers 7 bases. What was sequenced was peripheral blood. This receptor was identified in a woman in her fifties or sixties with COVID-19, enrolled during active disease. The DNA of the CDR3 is TGTGCCATCAGTGGAACTTGGACAGGTAGCTTCTCTGGAAACACCATATATTTT. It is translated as CAISGTWTGSFSGNTIYF.